This record looks at one T cell receptor (beta chain) sequence and its context. This CDR3 spans 11 amino acids. Trimming took 7 bases from V and 8 from J, leaving 14 bases between them. Looked up from germline, CDR1 is SQVTM and CDR2 is ANQGSEA. For the second PCR, which ran for roughly 7 to 11 cycles, a sample-barcoded 5' primer and a J-beta primer mix were used. TCRdb reprocessed the 5' RACE reads via MiXCR and lists one record per CDR3 protein. The sample lists 1.5 million to 2 million distinct CDR3 sequences; 39% were seen once. The sample is drawn from a study of blood T cells in healthy people across ages.

The sequence was collected from a human donor in good health. The sequencing input was blood. V and J are TRBV29-1 and TRBJ1-2; D gene ambiguous. CDR3 nucleotide sequence: TGCAGCGCTAACGCAGGAGAAGGCTACACCTTC. Protein: CSANAGEGYTF. Complete variable domain (other parts from reference TRBV29-1 and TRBJ1-2): SAVISQKPSRDICQRGTSLTIQCQVDSQVTMMFWYRQQPGQSLTLIATANQGSEATYESGFVIDKFPISRPNLTFSTLTVSNMSPEDSSIYLCSANAGEGYTFGSGTRLTVV.